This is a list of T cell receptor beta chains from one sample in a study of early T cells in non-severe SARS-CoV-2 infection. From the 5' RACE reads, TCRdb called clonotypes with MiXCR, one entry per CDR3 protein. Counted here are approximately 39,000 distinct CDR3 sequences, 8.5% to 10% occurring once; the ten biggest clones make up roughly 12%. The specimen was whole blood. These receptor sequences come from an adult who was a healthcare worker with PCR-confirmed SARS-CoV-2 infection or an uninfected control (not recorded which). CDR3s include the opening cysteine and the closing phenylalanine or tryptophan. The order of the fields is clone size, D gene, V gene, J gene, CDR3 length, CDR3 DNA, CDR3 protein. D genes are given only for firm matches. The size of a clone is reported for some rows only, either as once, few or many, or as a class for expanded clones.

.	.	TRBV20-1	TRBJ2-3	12	TGCAGTGCAGGGGCCGACACAGATACGCAGTATTTT	CSAGADTDTQYF
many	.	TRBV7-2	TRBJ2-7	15	TGTGCCAGCAGCTTAGGTTCCGGACCCGACTACGAGCAGTACTTC	CASSLGSGPDYEQYF
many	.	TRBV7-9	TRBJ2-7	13	TGTGCCAGCAGCTTCACCTATTCCTACGAGCAGTACTTC	CASSFTYSYEQYF
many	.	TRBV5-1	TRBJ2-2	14	TGCGCCAGCAGCTTGACAGGGAACACCGGGGAGCTGTTTTTT	CASSLTGNTGELFF
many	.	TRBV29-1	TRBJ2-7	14	TGCAGCGTTGTCTCCAACGGCAGGGAAGGCGAGCAGTACTTC	CSVVSNGREGEQYF
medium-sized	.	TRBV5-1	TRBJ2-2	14	TGCGCCAGCAGCTTACTCAAGAACACCGGGGAGCTGTTTTTT	CASSLLKNTGELFF
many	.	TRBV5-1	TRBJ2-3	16	TGCGCCAGCAGCTTGTTCTTCGGGGAAGCAGGAGATACGCAGTATTTT	CASSLFFGEAGDTQYF
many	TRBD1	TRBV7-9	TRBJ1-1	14	TGTGCCAGCAGCTGGGACAGGGGGAACACTGAAGCTTTCTTT	CASSWDRGNTEAFF
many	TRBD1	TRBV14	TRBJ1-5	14	TGTGCCAGCAGCCTGACAGGGCGCAATCAGCCCCAGCATTTT	CASSLTGRNQPQHF
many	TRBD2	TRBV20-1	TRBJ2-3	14	TGCAGTGCTTCCCTAGCGGGGAACACAGATACGCAGTATTTT	CSASLAGNTDTQYF
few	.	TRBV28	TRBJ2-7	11	TGTGCCAGCAGTGCTTTCTACGAGCAGTACTTC	CASSAFYEQYF
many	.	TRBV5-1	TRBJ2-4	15	TGCGCCAGCAGCTGGGGCGACAGAACCAAAAACATTCAGTACTTC	CASSWGDRTKNIQYF
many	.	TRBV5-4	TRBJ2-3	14	TGTGCCAGCAGCTTGGTAGGGACCGCAGATACGCAGTATTTT	CASSLVGTADTQYF
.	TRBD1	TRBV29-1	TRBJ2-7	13	TGCAGCGTCCTACGACAGGGGGCAGGGGAGCAGTACTTC	CSVLRQGAGEQYF
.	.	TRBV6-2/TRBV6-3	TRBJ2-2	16	TGTGCCAGCAGCCTCACCCGGGGGAGCGTCACCGGGGAGCTGTTTTTT	CASSLTRGSVTGELFF
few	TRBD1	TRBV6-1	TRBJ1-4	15	TGTGCCAGCAGTGAAGCAGGGGGCGCAGGCGAAAAACTGTTTTTT	CASSEAGGAGEKLFF
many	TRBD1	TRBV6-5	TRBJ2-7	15	TGTGCCAGCAGGCCCGGGACAGGGGGCACCTACGAGCAGTACTTC	CASRPGTGGTYEQYF
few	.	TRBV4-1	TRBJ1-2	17	TGCGCCAGCAGCCAAGGACACGGACATATAGTGAACTATGGCTACACCTTC	CASSQGHGHIVNYGYTF
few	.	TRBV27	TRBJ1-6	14	TGTGCCAGCAGTTTGACAGGTTATAATTCACCCCTCCACTTT	CASSLTGYNSPLHF
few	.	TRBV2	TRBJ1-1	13	TGTGCCAGCAGTTCGGAAGGGAACACTGAAGCTTTCTTT	CASSSEGNTEAFF
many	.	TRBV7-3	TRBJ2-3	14	TGTGCCAGCAGCGATCGGACTGGAGGAGATACGCAGTATTTT	CASSDRTGGDTQYF
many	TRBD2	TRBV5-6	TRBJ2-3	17	TGTGCCAGCAGCTTCGGACCAGCGGGGGGGAACGCAGATACGCAGTATTTT	CASSFGPAGGNADTQYF
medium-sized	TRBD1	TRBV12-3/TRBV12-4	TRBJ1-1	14	TGTGCCAGCAGTTTTTGGACAGGGGGCACTGAAGCTTTCTTT	CASSFWTGGTEAFF
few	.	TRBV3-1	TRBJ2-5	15	TGTGCCAGCAGCCAAGATGTGGGGAGCCAAGAGACCCAGTACTTC	CASSQDVGSQETQYF
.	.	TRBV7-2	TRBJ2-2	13	TGTGCCAGCACCTCCCCCCCCACCGGGGAGCTGTTTTTT	CASTSPPTGELFF
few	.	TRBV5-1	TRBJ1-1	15	TGCGCCAGCAGCGATCGGACAGACATGAACACTGAAGCTTTCTTT	CASSDRTDMNTEAFF
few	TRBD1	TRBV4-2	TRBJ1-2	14	TGTGCCAGCAGCCCCGACAGGGCAATCTATGGCTACACCTTC	CASSPDRAIYGYTF
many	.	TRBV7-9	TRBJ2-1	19	TGTGCCAGCAGCTTAGGTGTTGCGGGATCTTTCAGCTCCTACAATGAGCAGTTCTTC	CASSLGVAGSFSSYNEQFF
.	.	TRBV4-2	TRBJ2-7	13	TGTGCCAGCAGCCCCGGCCGCCAAGGCGAGCAGTACTTC	CASSPGRQGEQYF
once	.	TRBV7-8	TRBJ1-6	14	TGTGCCAGCAGCCCAGCAAATCATAATTCACCCCTCCACTTT	CASSPANHNSPLHF
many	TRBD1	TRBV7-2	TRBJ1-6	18	TGTGCCAGCAGCTTCATTAGGGACAGGGTACGCGGCAGTTCACCCCTCCACTTT	CASSFIRDRVRGSSPLHF
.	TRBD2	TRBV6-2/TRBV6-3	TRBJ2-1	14	TGTGCCAGCCGGGAGGGGGGGCCAGGCAATGAGCAGTTCTTC	CASREGGPGNEQFF
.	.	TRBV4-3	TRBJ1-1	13	TGCGCCAGCAGCCAAGAAAAGAACACTGAAGCTTTCTTT	CASSQEKNTEAFF
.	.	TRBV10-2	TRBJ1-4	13	TGCGCCAGCGCGACCCTCCATGGTGAAAAACTGTTTTTT	CASATLHGEKLFF
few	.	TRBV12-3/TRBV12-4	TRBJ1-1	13	TGTGCCAGCAGTTTCGGTGAGAACACTGAAGCTTTCTTT	CASSFGENTEAFF
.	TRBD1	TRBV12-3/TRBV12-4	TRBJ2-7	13	TGTGCCAGCAGTCTCGGACAGGTCTACGAGCAGTACTTC	CASSLGQVYEQYF
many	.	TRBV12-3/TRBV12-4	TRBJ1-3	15	TGTGCCAGCAGTCCCAGACGGAGCTCTGGAAACACCATATATTTT	CASSPRRSSGNTIYF
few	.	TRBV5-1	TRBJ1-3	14	TGCGCCAGCAGCTTCGGGCACTCTGGAAACACCATATATTTT	CASSFGHSGNTIYF
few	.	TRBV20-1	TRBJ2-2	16	TGCAGTGCTAGAGATGGGGGACGGGTGAACACCGGGGAGCTGTTTTTT	CSARDGGRVNTGELFF
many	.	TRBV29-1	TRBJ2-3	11	TGCAGCGTTCGACAGTCAGATACGCAGTATTTT	CSVRQSDTQYF
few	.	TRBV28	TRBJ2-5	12	TGTGCCAGCAGCTCGTACCAAGAGACCCAGTACTTC	CASSSYQETQYF